The next 11 T cell receptor beta chains were all read from a single sample in a study of blood T cell repertoires in COVID-19. The assay was immunoSEQ multiplex PCR, and TCRdb's table has in-frame clones only and misses some. The data hold about 370,000 clones, with under 90% observed a single time. What was sequenced was PBMCs or T cells enriched from blood (not recorded which). Receptors were obtained from a woman in her twenties or thirties who had recovered from COVID-19.

This clone was observed once. This sequence joins TRBV5-1 and TRBJ1-1; 9 bases match TRBD1. Germline V gene data show CDR1 as SGHRS and CDR2 as YFSETQ. The CDR3 extends over 15 amino acids. V trimming: 4 bases; J trimming: 4 bases; junction bases outside the gene matches: 8. For the CDR3, the DNA is TGCGCCAGCAGCCCAAGGACAGGGGACGGCACTGAAGCTTTCTTT. It encodes CASSPRTGDGTEAFF.

This chain links TRBV18 with TRBJ2-2, with TRBD1 matching 7 bases. Trimming took 6 bases from V and 3 from J; bases not matched to a gene: 4. Germline V gene sequence: CDR1 KGHSH, CDR2 LQKENI. The CDR3 is 14 residues long. This CDR3 reads CASSPQGDTGELFF. The CDR3 DNA sequence: TGTGCCAGCTCGCCGCAGGGGGACACCGGGGAGCTGTTTTTT.

The chain is built from TRBV4-2 and TRBJ1-3; a possible D gene is TRBD1 (5 bases). V was trimmed by 0 bases and J by 0 bases, leaving 12 bases between them. This CDR3 is built from 17 residues. Germline loops: CDR1 LGHNA, CDR2 YNFKEQ. DNA for the CDR3: TGTGCCAGCAGCCAAGAACAGGCGCCGAGCTCTGGAAACACCATATATTTT. Its protein is CASSQEQAPSSGNTIYF.

The DNA for the CDR3 is TGTGCCAGCTCACGGGACACTCAACCCTACGAGCAGTACTTC. It specifies CASSRDTQPYEQYF. This sequence joins TRBV18 and TRBJ2-7; TRBD1 is a possible D gene (6 bases). Trimming shortened V by 4 bases and J by 2 bases, and 12 bases separated the two germline ends. Germline CDR1 KGHSH, CDR2 LQKENI. The CDR3 extends over 14 amino acids.

This clone was counted a single time. In nucleotides, the CDR3 is TGCGCCAGCAGCTTGTTCCCGGGGGTAAATAATTCACCCCTCCACTTT. Amino acids: CASSLFPGVNNSPLHF. The chain employs TRBV5-1 and TRBJ1-6, with a tentative D call TRBD1 (5 bases). CDR1 and CDR2 from the germline V gene are SGHRS and YFSETQ. The CDR3 consists of 16 residues. The ends were cut back, 1 base at V and 5 bases at J, with 13 bases in the middle.

This clone turned up a few times. The chain recombines TRBV28 with TRBJ2-7, with D maybe TRBD2 (5 bases). The CDR3 is 14 residues long. The ends were cut back, 4 bases at V and 7 bases at J, with 17 bases in the middle. Germline V gene sequence: CDR1 MDHEN, CDR2 SYDVKM. In DNA, the CDR3 is TGTGCCAGCAGTTCCCCTGTGAGGGCCTGGGAGCAGTACTTC. Translation: CASSSPVRAWEQYF.

A word on this clone: Other DNA sequences in the sample encode the same CDR3. The rearrangement uses TRBV24-1 and TRBJ1-5; TRBD1 aligns across 8 bases. This CDR3 is 13 amino acids long. From germline, CDR1 is KGHDR and CDR2 SFDVKD. Unmatched junction bases numbered 0, after V lost 9 bases and J lost 0 bases. CDR3 coding DNA: TGTGCCACCGGACAGGGTAGCAATCAGCCCCAGCATTTT. Residues: CATGQGSNQPQHF.

This sequence joins TRBV7-6 and TRBJ1-1; 9 nucleotides line up with TRBD1. This CDR3 has 18 residues. Germline CDR1 SGHVS, CDR2 FNYEAQ. V shed 5 bases, J shed 4 bases, and the junction held 17 bases outside the gene matches. The CDR3 spells CASSPYGRGQGGITEAFF. The CDR3 DNA follows: TGTGCCAGCAGCCCGTACGGTCGGGGACAGGGAGGTATCACTGAAGCTTTCTTT.

The chain links TRBV19 to TRBJ1-5; D is perhaps TRBD1 (6 bases). V lost 4 bases to trimming and J lost 7 bases, with 17 bases between them. This CDR3 is built from 15 residues. Germline V gene lookup returns CDR1 LNHDA and CDR2 SQIVND (reference sequence). This CDR3 is CASSNPSGARQPQHF. As DNA, the CDR3 is TGTGCCAGTAGTAACCCATCAGGGGCGCGCCAGCCCCAGCATTTT.

DNA for the CDR3: TGTGCCACCACTGCAGGTTCCTCTGGGGCCAACGTCCTGACTTTC. Residues: CATTAGSSGANVLTF. The chain uses TRBV10-3 and TRBJ2-6; D gene uncertain. The CDR3 covers 15 residues. Trimming took off 10 bases at V and 0 bases at J, with 13 bases between the two ends. From germline, CDR1 is ENHRY and CDR2 SYGVKD.

The chain is built from TRBV12-3 or TRBV12-4 and TRBJ1-2; D call uncertain. The CDR3 has 12 residues. V lost 4 bases to trimming and J lost 6 bases, with 9 bases between them. CDR3 nucleotide sequence: TGTGCCAGCAGTTCCAGATTGGATGGCTACACCTTC. Residues: CASSSRLDGYTF.